This record looks at one T cell receptor (beta chain) sequence and its context. Its target is not known. The data derive from a study of cytotoxic CD8 clonotypes in ibrutinib-treated CLL. In the study overall: IGHV unmutated 17 to 18; relapsed/refractory about a dozen; treatment-naive over 14. Investigators reported roughly 25 partial and 2 complete responses; after median approximately 74 months, roughly 15 patients remained remitted and about 12 progressed. Study observations and caveats: The clonality rise at ibrutinib response reflected private clonotype expansion.

Repertoires were generated with immunoSEQ multiplex PCR, while TCRdb's copy carries only in-frame clones and drops some. The repertoire has around 160,000 clones, approximately 77% of them found once; the top ten carry roughly 1.9%. Germline values: CDR1 SGHTA, CDR2 FQGNSA. This CDR3 contains 15 residues. The V end was cut by 5 bases, the J end by 0 bases, with 11 bases between. This receptor was obtained from a human donor with chronic lymphocytic leukemia. Sequenced here: PBMCs, sampled after 12 months of ibrutinib treatment. The gene calls are TRBV7-2 and TRBJ2-1; TRBD1 might be the D (5 bases). The CDR3 reads CASSRTSRSYNEQFF. CDR3 nucleotide sequence: TGTGCCAGCAGCCGGACATCTCGCTCCTACAATGAGCAGTTCTTC.